This is a list of T cell receptor beta chains from one sample in a study of tumor and adjacent non-tumor tissue in lung cancer. TCRdb independently ran MiXCR on the multiplex PCR reads; one entry per CDR3 protein. The top ten clones hold over 15% of a sample with about 110,000 distinct CDR3 sequences, about 61% of them seen once. Material for sequencing was distant non-tumor lung tissue. The source of these receptors is a man aged 60-69 years with non-small cell lung cancer. Each CDR3 is given with its conserved first and last residue.

v_call cdr3_aa
TRBV21-1 CASTIQDQETQYF
TRBV4-3 CAGSQDPPVKDYTF
TRBV12-3/TRBV12-4 CPSSFRRGGLRAAGEQYF
TRBV5-4 CASRSTGARANYGYAF
TRBV6-6 CASGYQNIIYF
TRBV29-1 CSALTGTEEQYF
TRBV6-1 CASRRKTGIGVEETQHF
TRBV11-2 CASSPPFGAEKEQFF
TRBV7-8 CASSSGPGGGEQYF
TRBV11-1 CPSSWDRGHGELSF
TRBV11-3 CASSLRGWRVVEDMQYF
TRBV6-6 CASSTPRGGNYGYTF
TRBV29-1 CSVRDACTEAFF
TRBV6-5 CASSYRLAASTDTQYF
TRBV7-2 CASSSRGGLNYGYTF
TRBV29-1 CSVILRVQETYEQYF
TRBV11-1 CASSLSVDETEAFF